These 5 T cell receptor beta chains were sequenced from one sample in a study of human T cells and chemical hapten exposure. TCRdb re-analysed the RACE reads in MiXCR, keeping a single row per CDR3 protein. This table has about 120,000 distinct CDR3 sequences, 11% appearing once. Time point indicated: patch test 3, about 24 weeks after DPC sensitization. Treatment indicated: therapeutic diphenylcyclopropenone sensitization with weekly scalp DPC. Material: whole blood, obtained in connection with sensitization to the hapten diphenylcyclopropenone (DPC). Every receptor here comes from a woman in her forties or fifties with alopecia areata. Some clones in this sample may be carry-over from other donors' samples.

This clonotype was recorded many times. The rearrangement links TRBV15 to TRBJ2-1, with unresolved D. This CDR3 has 11 residues. The ends were cut back, 0 bases at V and 9 bases at J, with 3 bases in the middle. The germline V gene has CDR1 LNHNV and CDR2 YYDKDF (reference sequence). The DNA of the CDR3 is TGTGCCACCAGCAGAGAGGGTGAGCAGTTCTTC. Its protein product is CATSREGEQFF.

V gene TRBV20-1 combines with J gene TRBJ2-3, with D possibly matching TRBD1 (6 bases). Germline CDR1 is DFQATT and CDR2 is SNEGSKA (reference sequence). V gave up 0 bases and J gave up 13 bases, with 20 bases separating them. The CDR3 covers 14 residues. The CDR3: CSARDGDKGLGEYF. Here the CDR3 DNA reads TGCAGTGCTAGAGATGGGGACAAGGGTTTAGGGGAGTATTTT.

This clonotype was found a few times. V is TRBV12-3 or TRBV12-4 and J is TRBJ2-7; D is undetermined. The CDR3 has 12 residues. V shed 5 bases and J shed 7 bases, with 12 bases lying between them. CDR3 coding DNA: TGTGCCAGCAGTATGGGGATAGTTGAGCAGTACTTC. Protein product: CASSMGIVEQYF.

This clonotype was found many times. This sequence joins TRBV11-2 and TRBJ2-1; a weak D match, TRBD1 (5 bases). Germline V gene lookup returns CDR1 SGHAT and CDR2 FQNNGV. V lost 3 bases to trimming and J lost 4 bases, with 19 bases between them. The CDR3 covers 17 residues. CDR3 region: CASSFQPQDKPYNEQFF. CDR3 DNA sequence: TGTGCCAGCAGCTTTCAGCCCCAGGACAAACCATACAATGAGCAGTTCTTC.

The gene calls are TRBV12-3 or TRBV12-4 and TRBJ2-3; D unresolved. The CDR3 length is 13 residues. Trimming removed 6 bases from V and 8 bases from J, with 15 bases in between. CDR3 loop: CASSLSPISTQYF. As DNA, the CDR3 is TGTGCCAGCAGCCTCTCCCCTATTAGTACGCAGTATTTT.